This entry is about one TCR beta chain. Its target is not known. The CDR3 spans 14 residues. Germline CDR1 MNHEY, CDR2 SVGEGT. The V and J ends lost 7 bases and 5 bases, in that order; junction bases with no gene match: 7. This specimen comes from a study of blood T cells in healthy people across ages. Whole-study findings and limits: Naive T cell percentage showed a strong correlation with the diversity of TCR beta.

A second 7 to 11 cycle PCR used barcoded and J-beta primers. Each cDNA molecule was tagged by a template-switch adaptor with 12 random nucleotides. TCRdb reprocessed the 5' RACE reads with MiXCR, giving one entry per CDR3 protein. Of roughly 1.9 million distinct CDR3 sequences listed, around 40% are singletons. The sample consisted of blood. This sequence originates from a human donor in good health. The V gene is TRBV6-2 or TRBV6-3, the J gene TRBJ2-1; TRBD1 matches 8 bases. This CDR3 is CASTRTGTNNEQFF. As DNA, the CDR3 is TGTGCCAGCACCAGGACAGGGACGAACAATGAGCAGTTCTTC.